This TCR beta chain appears in the sequencing data of a study of T cells after yellow fever vaccination. On the study more broadly: The fractions with low cell numbers were processed using SMART-Seq v4 Ultra Low Input. Findings and limits, study-wide: The secondary response showed a weaker magnitude and a faster peak, day 5 versus 15. Abundant contaminating clonotypes from the bulk population could appear in FACS-sorted repertoires. Primary-vaccination clones mostly resurfaced post-booster (about 96% CD4, roughly 90% CD8).

About this clonotype itself: What it binds is not known.

Germline-derived CDR1 and CDR2 are SGHTA and FQGTGA. The CDR3 is made up of 16 amino acids. Losses at the gene ends were 5 bases for V and 3 bases for J; bases not matched to a gene: 6. TCRdb re-called the 5' RACE reads with MiXCR, one entry per CDR3 protein. The data hold fewer than 450,000 distinct CDR3 sequences, with around a tenth observed a single time. The sample was PBMCs, taken on the day of the first yellow fever vaccination. V is TRBV7-3 and J is TRBJ2-2, with 10 bases that match TRBD2. The receptor comes from a man aged 18 to 29 who received the YFV17D yellow fever vaccine. CDR3 DNA sequence: TGTGCCAGCAGCCCCTGGCTAGCGGGGGACACCGGGGAGCTGTTTTTT. Translated, it gives CASSPWLAGDTGELFF.